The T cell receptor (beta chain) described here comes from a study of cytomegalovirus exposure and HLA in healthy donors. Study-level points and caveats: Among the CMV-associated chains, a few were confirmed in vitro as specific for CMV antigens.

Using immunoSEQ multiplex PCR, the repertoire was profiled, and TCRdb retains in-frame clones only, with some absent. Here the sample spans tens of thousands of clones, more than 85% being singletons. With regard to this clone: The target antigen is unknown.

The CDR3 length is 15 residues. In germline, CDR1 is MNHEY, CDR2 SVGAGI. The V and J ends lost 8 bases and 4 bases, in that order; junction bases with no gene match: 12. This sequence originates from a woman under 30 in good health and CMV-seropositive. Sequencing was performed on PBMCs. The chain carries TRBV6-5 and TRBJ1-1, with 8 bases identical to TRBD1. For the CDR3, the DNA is TGTGCCAGCGGCAAGACAGGGGCTTGGGGCACTGAAGCTTTCTTT. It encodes CASGKTGAWGTEAFF.